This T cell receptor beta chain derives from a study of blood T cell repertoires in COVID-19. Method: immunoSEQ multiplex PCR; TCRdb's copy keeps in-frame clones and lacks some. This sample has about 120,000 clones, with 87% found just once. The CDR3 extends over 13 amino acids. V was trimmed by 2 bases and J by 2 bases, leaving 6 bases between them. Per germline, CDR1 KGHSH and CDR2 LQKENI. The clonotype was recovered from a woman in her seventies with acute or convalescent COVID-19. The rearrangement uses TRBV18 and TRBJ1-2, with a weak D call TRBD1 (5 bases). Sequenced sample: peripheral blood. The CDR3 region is CASSPGGNYGYTF. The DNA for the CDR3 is TGTGCCAGCTCACCAGGGGGGAACTATGGCTACACCTTC.